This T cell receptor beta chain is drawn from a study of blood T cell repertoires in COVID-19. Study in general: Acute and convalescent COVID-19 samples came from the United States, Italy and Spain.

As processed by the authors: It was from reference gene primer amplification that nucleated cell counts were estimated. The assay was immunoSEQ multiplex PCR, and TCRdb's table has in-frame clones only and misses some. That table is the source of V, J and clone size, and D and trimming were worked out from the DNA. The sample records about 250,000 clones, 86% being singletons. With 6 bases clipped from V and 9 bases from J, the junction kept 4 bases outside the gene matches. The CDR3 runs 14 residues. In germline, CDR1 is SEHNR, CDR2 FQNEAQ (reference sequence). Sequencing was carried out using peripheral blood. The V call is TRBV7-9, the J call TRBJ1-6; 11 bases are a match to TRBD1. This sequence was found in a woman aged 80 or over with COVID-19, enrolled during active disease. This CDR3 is CASRQGTGGSPLHF. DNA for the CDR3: TGTGCCAGCAGACAGGGGACAGGGGGTTCACCCCTCCACTTT. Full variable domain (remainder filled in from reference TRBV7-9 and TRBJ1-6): DTGVSQNPRHKITKRGQNVTFRCDPISEHNRLYWYRQTLGQGPEFLTYFQNEAQLEKSRLLSDRFSAERPKGSFSTLEIQRTEQGDSAMYLCASRQGTGGSPLHFGNGTRLTVT.